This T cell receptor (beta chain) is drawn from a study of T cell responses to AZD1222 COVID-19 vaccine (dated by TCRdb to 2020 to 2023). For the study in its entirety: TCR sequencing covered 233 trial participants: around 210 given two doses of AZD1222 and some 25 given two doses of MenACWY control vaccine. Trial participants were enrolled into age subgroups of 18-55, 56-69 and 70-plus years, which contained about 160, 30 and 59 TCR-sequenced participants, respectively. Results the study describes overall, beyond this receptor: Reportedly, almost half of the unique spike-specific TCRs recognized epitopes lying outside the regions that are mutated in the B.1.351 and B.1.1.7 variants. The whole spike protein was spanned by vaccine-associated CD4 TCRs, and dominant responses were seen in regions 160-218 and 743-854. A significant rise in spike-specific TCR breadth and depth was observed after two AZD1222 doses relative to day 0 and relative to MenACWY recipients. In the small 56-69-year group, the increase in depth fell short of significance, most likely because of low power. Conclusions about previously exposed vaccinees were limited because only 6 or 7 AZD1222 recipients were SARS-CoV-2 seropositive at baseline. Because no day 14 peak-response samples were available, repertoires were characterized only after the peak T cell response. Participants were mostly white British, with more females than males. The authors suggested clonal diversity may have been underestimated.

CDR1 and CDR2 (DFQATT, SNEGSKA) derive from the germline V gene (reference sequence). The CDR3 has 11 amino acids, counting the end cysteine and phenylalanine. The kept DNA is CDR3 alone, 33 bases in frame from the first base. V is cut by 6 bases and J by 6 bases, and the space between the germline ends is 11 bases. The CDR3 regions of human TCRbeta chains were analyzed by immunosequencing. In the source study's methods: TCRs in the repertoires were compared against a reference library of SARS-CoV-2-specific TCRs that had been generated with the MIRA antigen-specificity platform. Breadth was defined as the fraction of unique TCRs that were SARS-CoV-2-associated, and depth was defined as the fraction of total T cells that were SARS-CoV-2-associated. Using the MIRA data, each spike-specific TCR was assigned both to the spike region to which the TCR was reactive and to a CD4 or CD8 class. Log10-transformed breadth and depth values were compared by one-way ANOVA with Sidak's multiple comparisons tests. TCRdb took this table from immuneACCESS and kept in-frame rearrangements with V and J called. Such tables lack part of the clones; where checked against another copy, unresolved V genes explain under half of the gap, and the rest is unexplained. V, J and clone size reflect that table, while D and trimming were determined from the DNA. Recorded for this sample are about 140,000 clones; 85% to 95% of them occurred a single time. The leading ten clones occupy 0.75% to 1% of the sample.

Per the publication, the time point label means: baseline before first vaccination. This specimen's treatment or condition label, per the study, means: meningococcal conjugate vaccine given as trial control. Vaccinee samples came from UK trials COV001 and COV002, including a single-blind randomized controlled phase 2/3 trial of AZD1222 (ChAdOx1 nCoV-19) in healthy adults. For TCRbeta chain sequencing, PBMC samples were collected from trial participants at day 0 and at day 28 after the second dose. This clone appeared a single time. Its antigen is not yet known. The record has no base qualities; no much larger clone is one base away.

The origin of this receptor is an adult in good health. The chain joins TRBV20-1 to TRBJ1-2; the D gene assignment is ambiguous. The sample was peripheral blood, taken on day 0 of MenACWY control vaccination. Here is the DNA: TGCAGTGCCCGCTTGCAGAATGGCTACACCTTC. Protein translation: CSARLQNGYTF.